A single sample is the source of the 30 T cell receptor beta chains below, sequenced in a study of identical twins. One entry per CDR3 protein, called by TCRdb with MiXCR from the 5' RACE reads. The sample comprises approximately 690,000 distinct CDR3 sequences, around 6% of which are singletons, and about 2% rests with the top ten. Sequencing was carried out using naive T cells sorted from blood. Receptor source: a man between 18 and 35 years old in good health.

This clonotype was observed a handful of times. V and J are TRBV20-1 and TRBJ2-2, with 9 positions matching TRBD2. V was clipped by 4 bases and J by 5 bases; unmatched bases: 8. Per germline, CDR1 DFQATT and CDR2 SNEGSKA (reference sequence). CDR3 length equals 15 residues. CDR3 nucleotides: TGCAGTGCTACCCTAGCGGGAATGAGAACCGGGGAGCTGTTTTTT. Translated: CSATLAGMRTGELFF.

This clonotype was detected a few times. The gene calls are TRBV3-1 and TRBJ2-7; 7 bases map to TRBD2. Germline loops: CDR1 LGHDT, CDR2 YNNKEL (reference sequence). The trim removed 6 bases at V and 2 bases at J, leaving 13 bases unmatched. This CDR3 has 16 amino acids. DNA for the CDR3: TGTGCCAGCAGTCAGAGCGGGACGCAACTTACCTACGAGCAGTACTTC. Its protein product is CASSQSGTQLTYEQYF.

This clonotype has ten or more counts. The chain uses TRBV5-1 and TRBJ2-1; 10 bases match TRBD1. This CDR3 contains 16 residues. V was pared by 7 bases and J by 7 bases, with 14 bases of the junction left unmatched. Germline CDR1 SGHRS, CDR2 YFSETQ. CDR3 protein: CASSRDRGLGMNEQFF. In DNA form, the CDR3 reads TGCGCCAGCTCACGGGACAGGGGTCTAGGGATGAATGAGCAGTTCTTC.

The V and J genes are TRBV5-1 and TRBJ2-3; D is ambiguous. This CDR3 contains 17 residues. V lost 1 base, J lost 0 bases, and 15 bases lay in between. CDR1 and CDR2 (germline): SGHRS, YFSETQ. Written as DNA, the CDR3 is TGCGCCAGCAGCTTGTACGTAGGTAGCCGCAGCACAGATACGCAGTATTTT. It yields the protein CASSLYVGSRSTDTQYF.

This clonotype showed up just a few times. This chain connects TRBV28 to TRBJ2-2, with 7 bases matching TRBD1. Trimming at V came to 5 bases and at J to 3 bases, leaving 6 bases not matched to a gene. Looked up from germline, CDR1 is MDHEN and CDR2 is SYDVKM. The CDR3 runs to 15 residues. The CDR3 coding sequence is TGTGCCAGCAGTGACAGGGAGTCGTACACCGGGGAGCTGTTTTTT. Protein sequence: CASSDRESYTGELFF.

This clonotype was observed at least ten times. The J gene is TRBJ2-7, the V gene TRBV7-2; D possibly corresponds to TRBD2 (6 bases). The CDR3 loop spans 15 amino acids. Germline CDR1 and CDR2: SGHTA and FQGNSA. Trimming shortened V by 1 base and J by 5 bases, and 15 bases separated the two germline ends. Here the CDR3 reads CASSLVTAGVNEQYF. Here the CDR3 DNA reads TGTGCCAGCAGCTTAGTGACAGCGGGTGTTAACGAGCAGTACTTC.

The sample holds many counts of this clonotype. This chain joins TRBV27 and TRBJ2-7; 9 positions match TRBD2. CDR1 and CDR2 from the germline V gene are MNHEY and SMNVEV (reference sequence). J was trimmed by 4 bases and V by 2 bases; bases with no gene match: 6. The CDR3 is made up of 15 amino acids. The CDR3 loop reads CASSLKASGNYEQYV. DNA of the CDR3: TGTGCCAGCAGTTTAAAGGCTAGCGGGAATTACGAGCAGTACGTC.

In its sample, this clonotype was seen a few times. The chain couples TRBV6-5 to TRBJ1-4; D possibly corresponds to TRBD1 (5 bases). Trimming pared 2 bases from V and 7 bases from J, leaving 14 bases between. The germline CDR1 and CDR2 sequences are MNHEY and SVGAGI. The CDR3 is made up of 15 amino acids. In DNA, the CDR3 is TGTGCCAGCAGTTACGGGACGGGGGTTGGTGAAAAACTGTTTTTT. Translating gives CASSYGTGVGEKLFF.

This clonotype was observed a few times. The V gene is TRBV20-1, the J gene TRBJ1-2; a weak D match, TRBD1 (6 bases). Trimming removed 0 bases from V and 3 bases from J, with 14 bases in between. Per germline, CDR1 DFQATT and CDR2 SNEGSKA (reference sequence). CDR3 length: 15 amino acids. The CDR3 region has the DNA TGCAGTGCTAGAGATTCCGTTAGGGGGGACTATGGCTACACCTTC. This encodes CSARDSVRGDYGYTF.

There are many counts of this clonotype. The chain combines TRBV5-1 with TRBJ2-2; 11 bases are a match to TRBD2. In germline, CDR1 is SGHRS, CDR2 YFSETQ. The CDR3 has 18 amino acids. V lost 1 base to trimming and J lost 4 bases; unmatched junction nucleotides: 9. The DNA of the CDR3 is TGCGCCAGCAGCTTGACATTTACTAGCGGGAGTGGCACCGGGGAGCTGTTTTTT. This gives the protein CASSLTFTSGSGTGELFF.

A few counts support this clonotype. The chain recombines TRBV20-1 with TRBJ1-3; D may be TRBD1 (6 bases). CDR1 and CDR2 from the germline V gene are DFQATT and SNEGSKA (reference sequence). The V end lost 5 bases, the J end lost 2 bases, and 13 bases lay between the germline ends. CDR3 length: 14 amino acids. CDR3 bases: TGCAGTGCTTTTTCAACAGGGACTGGAAACACCATATATTTT. Its protein product is CSAFSTGTGNTIYF.

The table lists this clonotype with many counts. The chain has TRBV4-3 and TRBJ2-3, with a possible D match to TRBD2 (6 bases). This CDR3 has 14 residues. The V end was cut by 0 bases, the J end by 12 bases, with 16 bases between. Germline CDR1 LGHNA, CDR2 YSLEER. The CDR3 DNA follows: TGCGCCAGCAGCCAAGAGGCTAGCGCGCAGGGCCAGTATTTT. Protein: CASSQEASAQGQYF.

The rearrangement uses TRBV4-2 and TRBJ2-1, with TRBD1 identical over 9 bases. CDR1 LGHNA and CDR2 YNFKEQ come from the germline V gene. The length of the CDR3 is 17 residues. The junction had 9 bases not matched to a gene; V was cut back by 0 bases and J by 6 bases. The CDR3 DNA reads TGTGCCAGCAGCCAAGATGGCGCGGGACAGGGACTCAATGAGCAGTTCTTC. This encodes CASSQDGAGQGLNEQFF.

This clonotype was picked up a small number of times. The rearrangement joins TRBV30 to TRBJ1-5, with D possibly being TRBD1 (6 bases). There are 14 residues in the CDR3. Per germline, CDR1 GTSNPN and CDR2 SVGIG (reference sequence). With 0 bases removed from V and 6 bases from J, the gap between germline ends came to 12 bases. DNA of the CDR3: TGTGCCTGGAGTGTGTCCCAGGGGTCTCAGCCCCAGCATTTT. It translates to CAWSVSQGSQPQHF.

At least ten counts were recorded for this clonotype. This rearrangement joins TRBV9 to TRBJ2-2; TRBD1 or TRBD2 may be the D gene (6 bases each). The length of the CDR3 is 19 residues. Per germline, CDR1 SGDLS and CDR2 YYNGEE. Trimming cost V 6 bases and J 3 bases, with 27 bases left between them. The CDR3 spells CASTRVLQGGGGYTGELFF. The CDR3 nucleotides read TGTGCCAGCACTCGAGTTCTTCAGGGCGGAGGGGGGTACACCGGGGAGCTGTTTTTT.

This clonotype showed up just a few times. J is TRBJ2-1 and V is TRBV3-1, with TRBD2 matching over 10 bases. CDR3 size: 13 residues. The ends lost 3 bases at V and 14 bases at J; junction bases unmatched: 7. Per the germline V gene, CDR1 is LGHDT and CDR2 is YNNKEL (reference sequence). The CDR3 spells CASSHMQAGGEFF. CDR3 sequence (DNA): TGTGCCAGCAGCCATATGCAAGCGGGAGGGGAGTTCTTC.

This clonotype showed up just a few times. The chain recombines TRBV14 with TRBJ2-1, with D unclear. The CDR3 has 14 residues. V lost 1 base to trimming and J lost 5 bases, with 9 bases between them. CDR1 SGHDN and CDR2 FVKESK come from the germline V gene. The CDR3 nucleotides are TGTGCCAGCAGCCAAGTCAGGCTTCACAATGAGCAGTTCTTC. Encoded protein: CASSQVRLHNEQFF.

This clonotype has more than one count but fewer than ten. This chain joins TRBV12-3 or TRBV12-4 and TRBJ2-5; D remains unclear. Trimming shortened V by 6 bases and J by 5 bases, and 16 bases separated the two germline ends. This CDR3 is built from 14 residues. In nucleotides, the CDR3 is TGTGCCAGCAGACGCCTCCGAGGAGTTGAGACCCAGTACTTC. Protein sequence: CASRRLRGVETQYF.

This clonotype was found a few times. The chain has TRBV7-3 and TRBJ2-7, with D maybe TRBD2 (5 bases). Germline CDR1 and CDR2: SGHTA and FQGTGA. CDR3 length: 13 amino acids. The V end was cut by 5 bases, the J end by 5 bases, with 13 bases between. CDR3 in DNA: TGTGCCAGCAGCACAGTAGTCGGGGACGAGCAGTACTTC. Its protein product is CASSTVVGDEQYF.

In this sample, this clonotype turned up many times. The chain is built from TRBV20-1 and TRBJ2-3; 7 nucleotides agree with TRBD1. V shed 5 bases and J 3 bases; nucleotides not matched to a gene: 5. The CDR3 spans 13 residues. The germline CDR1 and CDR2 sequences are DFQATT and SNEGSKA (reference sequence). The DNA of the CDR3 is TGCAGTGCTCCGCGACAGGGAACAGATACGCAGTATTTT. It specifies CSAPRQGTDTQYF.

This clonotype appeared many times. The V and J genes are TRBV12-3 or TRBV12-4 and TRBJ2-1; TRBD2 matches at 11 bases. The CDR3 length is 15 residues. With 5 bases clipped from V and 5 bases from J, the junction kept 5 bases outside the gene matches. The CDR3 spells CASSKLAGANNEQFF. CDR3 nucleotide sequence: TGTGCCAGCAGTAAACTAGCGGGAGCTAACAATGAGCAGTTCTTC.

This clonotype was counted only a few times. This chain joins TRBV15 and TRBJ1-5, with no clear D. CDR1 is LNHNV and CDR2 is YYDKDF in the germline V gene (reference sequence). The CDR3 loop spans 15 amino acids. V was shortened by 3 bases and J by 4 bases, with 13 bases between the two germline ends. The CDR3 DNA reads TGTGCCACCAGCAGCCAGACGGGAGGGAATCAGCCCCAGCATTTT. Translation: CATSSQTGGNQPQHF.

This clonotype was recorded many times. The chain has TRBV29-1 and TRBJ2-1; D remains unclear. This CDR3 has 15 residues. CDR1 SQVTM and CDR2 ANQGSEA come from the germline V gene. The V gene lost 6 bases and the J gene lost 6 bases, with 21 bases spanning the gap. The CDR3 sequence: CSVSWLGLGGNEQFF. The CDR3 DNA sequence: TGCAGCGTCTCGTGGCTCGGGCTCGGTGGCAATGAGCAGTTCTTC.

This clonotype was counted many times. The chain couples TRBV7-7 to TRBJ2-3; D gene uncertain. Deletions cut 1 base from V and 4 bases from J, with 9 bases between. Germline CDR1 reads SSHAT; CDR2 reads FNYEAQ (reference sequence). The CDR3 is 14 amino acids. CDR3 DNA: TGTGCCAGCAGCTTAGGCGGATTCGCAGATACGCAGTATTTT. Translated: CASSLGGFADTQYF.

This clonotype was seen a few times. The J gene is TRBJ1-1, the V gene TRBV6-5; a possible D gene is TRBD1 (5 bases). Trimming shortened V by 0 bases and J by 11 bases, and 13 bases separated the two germline ends. Germline CDR1 MNHEY, CDR2 SVGAGI. The CDR3 runs 13 residues. The CDR3 region is CASSYSSGAGAFF. The CDR3 DNA is TGTGCCAGCAGTTACTCGAGCGGGGCGGGGGCTTTCTTT.

This clonotype was counted a few times. The chain is built from TRBV12-3 or TRBV12-4 and TRBJ2-5, with TRBD1 identical over 7 bases. Trimming cost V 0 bases and J 5 bases; bases outside gene matches: 6. The CDR3 has 15 amino acids. CDR3 in DNA: TGTGCCAGCAGTTTAGCGTACAGGGGTGGGGAGACCCAGTACTTC. Its protein product is CASSLAYRGGETQYF.

In its sample, this clonotype was seen many times. This sequence joins TRBV24-1 and TRBJ1-1, with TRBD1 as a possible D gene (5 bases). The CDR3 runs to 16 residues. CDR1 and CDR2 from the germline V gene are KGHDR and SFDVKD. Deletions cut 3 bases from V and 4 bases from J, with 17 bases between. The CDR3 coding sequence is TGTGCCACCAGTGATGGCCGGGGAACAGGCCCCACTGAAGCTTTCTTT. This codes for CATSDGRGTGPTEAFF.

J is TRBJ2-1 and V is TRBV24-1; perhaps TRBD1 as D (5 bases). Trimming removed 3 bases at V and 8 bases at J, with 16 bases between. The V gene's germline CDR1 is KGHDR and CDR2 SFDVKD. The CDR3 loop spans 15 amino acids. CDR3 in amino acids: CATSDRPGARHEQFF. In DNA form, the CDR3 reads TGTGCCACCAGTGATCGACCTGGGGCGCGGCATGAGCAGTTCTTC.

The chain recombines TRBV6-5 with TRBJ2-5; D not resolved. Germline CDR1 reads MNHEY; CDR2 reads SVGAGI. There are 15 residues in the CDR3. Trimming stripped 0 bases from V and 7 bases from J, with 15 bases between. Written as DNA, the CDR3 is TGTGCCAGCAGTTACTCGAAGGCAGGCCGTGTGACCCAGTACTTC. Protein product: CASSYSKAGRVTQYF.

This clonotype turned up a few times. V is TRBV10-3 and J is TRBJ2-2; the match to TRBD2 covers 12 bases. The germline V gene encodes CDR1 ENHRY and CDR2 SYGVKD. This CDR3 region has 16 residues. Germline trimming cut 5 bases from V and 4 bases from J; bases unmatched to any gene: 5. The CDR3 DNA sequence: TGTGCCATCAGTCGACTAGCGGGAGAGGCCACCGGGGAGCTGTTTTTT. It encodes CAISRLAGEATGELFF.